These 8 T cell receptor beta chains were all obtained from the same sample, sequenced in a study of blood T cell repertoires in COVID-19. Using immunoSEQ multiplex PCR, the repertoire was profiled, and TCRdb retains in-frame clones only, with some absent. The table includes roughly 140,000 clones, 84% detected once. The specimen was peripheral blood. These receptors were obtained from a man in his fifties or sixties with active or convalescent COVID-19.

The V gene is TRBV14, the J gene TRBJ1-2; D may be TRBD1 (5 bases). The CDR3 loop spans 13 amino acids. Germline-derived CDR1 and CDR2 are SGHDN and FVKESK. V dropped 3 bases and J dropped 4 bases, with 9 bases sitting between them. The CDR3: CASSQTEIYGYTF. The CDR3 nucleotides are TGTGCCAGCAGCCAGACAGAGATCTATGGCTACACCTTC.

The chain is built from TRBV7-2 and TRBJ2-7; D may be TRBD1 (5 bases). CDR3 size: 14 residues. Germline V gene data show CDR1 as SGHTA and CDR2 as FQGNSA. V lost 1 base and J 4 bases, leaving 11 bases between the germline ends. The CDR3: CASSLVPDNYEQYF. The CDR3 DNA reads as TGTGCCAGCAGCTTAGTCCCGGACAATTACGAGCAGTACTTC.

This clone came up a few times. CDR3 nucleotide sequence: TGTGCCAGCAGCCAAGTGGGAGGTGGAGCTTTCTTT. It codes for CASSQVGGGAFF. The chain couples TRBV14 to TRBJ1-1; D gene unclear. Germline V gene data show CDR1 as SGHDN and CDR2 as FVKESK. V lost 1 base to trimming and J lost 10 bases, with 10 bases between them. The CDR3 covers 12 residues. Looking up the rest from reference TRBV14 and TRBJ1-1 gives the full variable domain: EAGVTQFPSHSVIEKGQTVTLRCDPISGHDNLYWYRRVMGKEIKFLLHFVKESKQDESGMPNNRFLAERTGGTYSTLKVQPAELEDSGVYFCASSQVGGGAFFGQGTRLTVV.

The chain is built from TRBV7-2 and TRBJ1-5; D perhaps matches TRBD1 (5 bases). The germline V gene encodes CDR1 SGHTA and CDR2 FQGNSA. The V end lost 5 bases, the J end lost 6 bases, and 11 bases lay between the germline ends. The CDR3 runs 13 residues. CDR3: CASSTGFGQPQHF. CDR3 bases: TGTGCCAGCAGCACAGGCTTTGGTCAGCCCCAGCATTTT. The complete variable domain, with remaining parts taken from reference TRBV7-2 and TRBJ1-5, reads GAGVSQSPSNKVTEKGKDVELRCDPISGHTALYWYRQSLGQGLEFLIYFQGNSAPDKSGLPSDRFSAERTGGSVSTLTIQRTQQEDSAVYLCASSTGFGQPQHFGDGTRLSIL.

The J gene is TRBJ2-2, the V gene TRBV11-2, with 7 bases identical to TRBD1. Germline CDR1 and CDR2: SGHAT and FQNNGV. The CDR3 spans 15 residues. V shed 4 bases, J shed 0 bases, and the junction held 2 bases outside the gene matches. CDR3: CASSSDRTNTGELFF. The CDR3 DNA is TGTGCCAGCAGCTCGGACAGGACGAACACCGGGGAGCTGTTTTTT.

The chain has TRBV4-3 and TRBJ2-1, with 7 bases that match TRBD2. The CDR3 is made up of 15 amino acids. After removal of 1 base from V and 9 bases from J, the junction contained 9 bases not matched to a gene. The germline V gene encodes CDR1 LGHNA and CDR2 YSLEER. Here the CDR3 reads CASSQGGTTHVEQFF. DNA for the CDR3: TGCGCCAGCAGCCAAGGCGGGACTACCCACGTTGAGCAGTTCTTC.

This chain uses TRBV5-1 with TRBJ1-2; 10 positions match TRBD1. Germline-derived CDR1 and CDR2 are SGHRS and YFSETQ. This CDR3 contains 14 residues. V shed 5 bases and J 2 bases; nucleotides not matched to a gene: 3. DNA for the CDR3: TGCGCCAGCAGTCCGGACAGGGGGAACTATGGCTACACCTTC. It translates to CASSPDRGNYGYTF. Together with reference TRBV5-1 and TRBJ1-2, the CDR3 gives the full variable domain: KAGVTQTPRYLIKTRGQQVTLSCSPISGHRSVSWYQQTPGQGLQFLFEYFSETQRNKGNFPGRFSGRQFSNSRSEMNVSTLELGDSALYLCASSPDRGNYGYTFGSGTRLTVV.

The chain uses TRBV30 and TRBJ1-1; 7 bases are a match to TRBD1. The CDR3 is 13 amino acids. The V segment lost 2 bases and the J segment 7 bases; nucleotides outside the gene matches: 7. Germline assignment: CDR1 GTSNPN and CDR2 SVGIG (reference sequence). CDR3: CAWSSTGALEAFF. As DNA, the CDR3 is TGTGCCTGGAGTTCAACAGGGGCCCTTGAAGCTTTCTTT.